This T cell receptor (beta chain) stems from a study of blood T cell repertoires in COVID-19. Here immunoSEQ multiplex PCR was the method, and the copy in TCRdb shows in-frame clones only, minus some. The table has some 190,000 clones, 75% to 85% seen once; the top ten hold 4.3%. Trimming took off 2 bases at V and 3 bases at J, with 10 bases between the two ends. This CDR3 region has 14 residues. The germline V gene encodes CDR1 SGHDT and CDR2 YYEEEE. Study members were between 18 and 89 years old and lived in some 26 US regions. This TCR was sampled from a young man with acute COVID-19. The sequenced sample consisted of PBMCs or T cells enriched from blood (not recorded which). The chain uses TRBV5-6 and TRBJ2-3; D possibly corresponds to TRBD1 (6 bases). The CDR3 sequence: CASSFFQGTDTQYF. Here the CDR3 DNA reads TGTGCCAGCAGCTTCTTTCAGGGGACAGATACGCAGTATTTT. Full variable domain (outside the CDR3, taken from reference TRBV5-6 and TRBJ2-3): DAGVTQSPTHLIKTRGQQVTLRCSPKSGHDTVSWYQQALGQGPQFIFQYYEEEERQRGNFPDRFSGHQFPNYSSELNVNALLLGDSALYLCASSFFQGTDTQYFGPGTRLTVL.